Each of the 14 T cell receptor beta chains below was sequenced from the same sample in a study of cytomegalovirus exposure and HLA in healthy donors. The PCR used 60 Vbeta and 13 Jbeta primers. Produced via immunoSEQ multiplex PCR; TCRdb's table is partial and in-frame only. The sample has about 89,000 clones, 85% seen once. The sequenced material came from PBMCs. The source of these receptors is a man aged 35 to 55 in good health and CMV-seropositive.

This chain joins TRBV6-5 and TRBJ1-5; 7 nucleotides align to TRBD1. The ends lost 5 bases at V and 1 base at J; junction bases unmatched: 2. This CDR3 has 14 amino acids. CDR1 and CDR2 from the germline V gene are MNHEY and SVGAGI. CDR3 sequence (DNA): TGTGCCAGCAGTACAGGGGCCAGCAATCAGCCCCAGCATTTT. Its protein is CASSTGASNQPQHF.

This clone came up a few times. The chain employs TRBV27 and TRBJ2-1, with 11 bases fitting TRBD2. With V trimmed by 2 bases and J by 7 bases, 10 bases remained unmatched. The germline V gene has CDR1 MNHEY and CDR2 SMNVEV (reference sequence). This CDR3 is 17 amino acids long. CDR3 loop: CASSLTVPSGRKNEQFF. CDR3 bases: TGTGCCAGCAGTTTAACGGTCCCTAGCGGGAGGAAAAATGAGCAGTTCTTC.

The genes are TRBV2 and TRBJ2-7; the match to TRBD2 covers 13 bases. CDR1 is SNHLY, CDR2 FYNNEI, per germline. The CDR3 covers 15 residues. V gave up 7 bases and J gave up 4 bases; unmatched junction bases: 7. The CDR3 sequence: CASNQELAGGYEQYF. The CDR3 region has the DNA TGTGCCAGCAACCAAGAACTAGCGGGGGGGTACGAGCAGTACTTC.

V gene TRBV9 combines with J gene TRBJ1-2, with D possibly TRBD1 on 5 matching bases. CDR1 is SGDLS, CDR2 YYNGEE, per germline. The CDR3 length is 16 residues. The ends were cut back, 4 bases at V and 5 bases at J, with 21 bases in the middle. Written as DNA, the CDR3 is TGTGCCAGCAGCCCCCGCCGGCATCCGGACATTTATGGCTACACCTTC. This codes for CASSPRRHPDIYGYTF. The full variable domain, completed using reference TRBV9 and TRBJ1-2, is DSGVTQTPKHLITATGQRVTLRCSPRSGDLSVYWYQQSLDQGLQFLIQYYNGEERAKGNILERFSAQQFPDLHSELNLSSLELGDSALYFCASSPRRHPDIYGYTFGSGTRLTVV.

The chain has TRBV6-6 and TRBJ1-3; TRBD1 aligns across 10 bases. Germline-derived CDR1 and CDR2 are MNHNY and SVGAGI (reference sequence). This CDR3 region has 14 residues. J gave up 6 bases and V 7 bases, and 6 bases lay outside the gene matches. CDR3 nucleotides: TGTGCCAGCACCTCCGGGACAGGGGTAAACACCATATATTTT. It is translated as CASTSGTGVNTIYF.

This clone turned up a few times. The chain uses TRBV30 and TRBJ1-4; no clear D gene. V was cut by 5 bases and J by 8 bases, with 15 bases left in between. Germline CDR1 GTSNPN, CDR2 SVGIG (reference sequence). The CDR3 has 13 amino acids. The CDR3 loop reads CAWAGDPSEKLFF. The CDR3 DNA reads TGTGCCTGGGCGGGAGACCCCTCGGAAAAACTGTTTTTT.

This clone was counted once. The genes are TRBV27 and TRBJ2-7; 8 nucleotides match TRBD1. The V and J ends lost 7 bases and 7 bases, in that order; junction bases with no gene match: 12. Germline V gives CDR1 MNHEY, CDR2 SMNVEV (reference sequence). The CDR3 loop spans 14 amino acids. The CDR3 sequence is CASIGGQGPREQYF. CDR3 DNA sequence: TGTGCCAGCATTGGAGGACAGGGCCCCCGGGAGCAGTACTTC.

This rearrangement joins TRBV19 to TRBJ2-3, with TRBD2 matching over 15 bases. The germline CDR1 and CDR2 sequences are LNHDA and SQIVND (reference sequence). This CDR3 comprises 18 residues. V was clipped by 3 bases and J by 2 bases; unmatched bases: 6. CDR3 loop: CASSIGLAGGTLTDTQYF. The CDR3 bases are TGTGCCAGTAGTATTGGACTAGCGGGAGGGACCCTCACAGATACGCAGTATTTT. Looking up the rest from reference TRBV19 and TRBJ2-3 gives the full variable domain: DGGITQSPKYLFRKEGQNVTLSCEQNLNHDAMYWYRQDPGQGLRLIYYSQIVNDFQKGDIAEGYSVSREKKESFPLTVTSAQKNPTAFYLCASSIGLAGGTLTDTQYFGPGTRLTVL.

The rearrangement links TRBV6-1 to TRBJ2-6; 7 bases are a match to TRBD1. Germline V gene lookup returns CDR1 MNHNS and CDR2 SASEGT. The CDR3 length is 18 residues. V shed 4 bases, J shed 4 bases, and the junction held 13 bases outside the gene matches. CDR3 protein: CASSGKTGRILGANVLTF. The DNA of the CDR3 is TGTGCCAGCAGTGGGAAGACAGGGCGCATCCTGGGGGCCAACGTCCTGACTTTC.

The chain carries TRBV7-3 and TRBJ2-2; D is perhaps TRBD2 (5 bases). CDR1 and CDR2 from the germline V gene are SGHTA and FQGTGA. The V end was cut by 2 bases, the J end by 7 bases, with 11 bases between. CDR3 length: 14 amino acids. CDR3 in amino acids: CASSLSLAGGELFF. CDR3 sequence (DNA): TGTGCCAGCAGCTTATCCCTAGCCGGCGGGGAGCTGTTTTTT.

V gene TRBV18 combines with J gene TRBJ1-6; 7 bases fit TRBD1. After removal of 3 bases from V and 0 bases from J, the junction contained 14 bases not matched to a gene. The CDR3 length is 20 residues. CDR1 and CDR2 from the germline V gene are KGHSH and LQKENI. The CDR3 sequence is CASSPSQRTGSPSYNSPLHF. CDR3 DNA: TGTGCCAGCTCACCGAGTCAGAGGACAGGTTCTCCCTCCTATAATTCACCCCTCCACTTT.

J is TRBJ2-5 and V is TRBV5-1; TRBD2 might be the D (5 bases). V lost 3 bases and J lost 5, with 20 bases in between. CDR1 is SGHRS and CDR2 is YFSETQ in the germline V gene. The length of the CDR3 is 16 residues. CDR3 DNA: TGCGCCAGCAGCTCGGATCTACGGACTGCCGCGGAGACCCAGTACTTC. It specifies CASSSDLRTAAETQYF.

Of note for this clone: One end of the junction is discordant with germline, which a read error may explain. The chain links TRBV7-9 to TRBJ2-7, with D possibly TRBD1 on 5 matching bases. This CDR3 spans 16 amino acids. Germline CDR1 is SEHNR and CDR2 is FQNEAQ (reference sequence). For the CDR3, the DNA is TGTTCCAGCAGCTTTGGGGCAGCTCTATCCCCCTACGAGCAGTACTTC. It is translated as CSSSFGAALSPYEQYF.

The chain is built from TRBV6-1 and TRBJ2-1; 9 positions agree with TRBD1. The CDR3 runs 15 residues. V lost 7 bases to trimming and J lost 1 base; unmatched junction nucleotides: 5. The germline gives CDR1 MNHNS, CDR2 SASEGT. This CDR3 is CASTIDRGSYNEQFF. The CDR3 bases are TGTGCCAGCACCATTGACAGGGGGTCCTACAATGAGCAGTTCTTC.